The 21 T cell receptor beta chains below all came from one sample that was sequenced in a study of CD8 T cells in Susac syndrome. It was with random hexamers that roughly 0.45 to 1 ug RNA was reverse transcribed. TCRdb itself ran the immunoSEQ multiplex PCR reads through MiXCR, one entry per CDR3 protein. Here the sample spans about 400,000 distinct CDR3 sequences, around 83% being singletons. The sequenced sample was CD8+ T cells from PBMCs. These receptors were obtained from a human donor with multiple sclerosis.

The sample holds one count of this clonotype. The chain joins TRBV2 to TRBJ2-7; D is possibly TRBD1 (6 bases). This CDR3 has 15 amino acids. Germline V gives CDR1 SNHLY, CDR2 FYNNEI. Trimming stripped 0 bases from V and 3 bases from J, with 12 bases between. CDR3 nucleotides: TGTGCCAGCAGTGAAGCGCGGACAGCAGGCTACGAGCAGTACTTC. It encodes CASSEARTAGYEQYF. Full variable domain (rest looked up from reference TRBV2 and TRBJ2-7): EPEVTQTPSHQVTQMGQEVILRCVPISNHLYFYWYRQILGQKVEFLVSFYNNEISEKSEIFDDQFSVERPDGSNFTLKIRSTKLEDSAMYFCASSEARTAGYEQYFGPGTRLTVT.

The chain recombines TRBV13 with TRBJ2-2; TRBD1 matches at 9 bases. The junction had 4 bases not matched to a gene; V was cut back by 3 bases and J by 2 bases. Germline CDR1 is PRHDT and CDR2 is FYEKMQ (reference sequence). This CDR3 comprises 16 residues. The CDR3 nucleotides are TGTGCCAGCAGCTTGGTGGACAGGGGAAACACCGGGGAGCTGTTTTTT. Its protein product is CASSLVDRGNTGELFF.

This clonotype was seen more than once but under ten times. This chain joins TRBV27 and TRBJ2-1, with 7 bases identical to TRBD1. CDR1 and CDR2 (germline): MNHEY, SMNVEV (reference sequence). The CDR3 extends over 14 amino acids. Trimming at V came to 3 bases and at J to 2 bases, leaving 1 base not matched to a gene. The CDR3 DNA reads as TGTGCCAGCAGTTTTGGGACAGCCTACAATGAGCAGTTCTTC. Encoded protein: CASSFGTAYNEQFF.

The rearrangement uses TRBV7-9 and TRBJ2-3; D gene ambiguous. The length of the CDR3 is 12 residues. Germline V lookup: CDR1 SEHNR, CDR2 FQNEAQ (reference sequence). Between the trimmed V and J ends, which lost 4 bases and 4 bases, there was a span of 6 bases. In DNA form, the CDR3 reads TGTGCCAGCAGCTATCGACCAGATACGCAGTATTTT. This translates into CASSYRPDTQYF.

The V call is TRBV7-9, the J call TRBJ1-4; TRBD1 might be the D (5 bases). Germline-derived CDR1 and CDR2 are SEHNR and FQNEAQ (reference sequence). V gave up 5 bases and J gave up 8 bases, with 18 bases separating them. CDR3 length: 15 amino acids. The CDR3 nucleotides read TGTGCCAGCAGCCTTGCGTCGGGGGTTCGAGAAAAACTGTTTTTT. Translated: CASSLASGVREKLFF.

The chain recombines TRBV30 with TRBJ2-7; TRBD1 matches at 8 bases. The J segment lost 5 bases and the V segment lost 5 bases, leaving 5 bases of the junction unmatched. In germline, CDR1 is GTSNPN, CDR2 SVGIG (reference sequence). CDR3 length: 12 residues. The CDR3 loop is CAWSDRGHEQYF. The CDR3 nucleotides read TGTGCCTGGTCTGACAGGGGACACGAGCAGTACTTC.

This clonotype was observed once. V usage is TRBV5-6 and J usage is TRBJ1-5; D is undetermined. The CDR3 is 18 amino acids. Germline-derived CDR1 and CDR2 are SGHDT and YYEEEE. The V end was cut by 0 bases, the J end by 0 bases, with 16 bases between. Here the CDR3 reads CASSLGGKTDYSNQPQHF. The CDR3 coding sequence is TGTGCCAGCAGCTTGGGTGGGAAAACAGATTATAGCAATCAGCCCCAGCATTTT.

The V call is TRBV30, the J call TRBJ1-4, with D unclear. Trimming removed 3 bases at V and 2 bases at J, with 7 bases between. The CDR3 runs 13 residues. The V gene's germline CDR1 is GTSNPN and CDR2 SVGIG (reference sequence). CDR3 in amino acids: CAWRGGTNEKLFF. As DNA, the CDR3 is TGTGCCTGGAGGGGAGGCACTAATGAAAAACTGTTTTTT.

CDR3 nucleotides: TGTGCCAGCAGTCCCGGGACGGATTGGTATCTAGGCAATCAGCCCCAGCATTTT. Translated, it gives CASSPGTDWYLGNQPQHF. The V gene is TRBV28, the J gene TRBJ1-5, with D possibly TRBD1 on 5 matching bases. V lost 5 bases and J lost 2, with 22 bases in between. This CDR3 contains 18 residues. From germline, CDR1 is MDHEN and CDR2 SYDVKM.

This chain connects TRBV30 to TRBJ1-1; possibly TRBD1 for D (5 bases). V lost 3 bases, J lost 4 bases, and 12 bases lay in between. There are 13 residues in the CDR3. Looked up from germline, CDR1 is GTSNPN and CDR2 is SVGIG (reference sequence). The CDR3 coding sequence is TGTGCCTGGAGAATCGTGGGGGGCACTGAAGCTTTCTTT. Its translation is CAWRIVGGTEAFF.

This clonotype was seen a handful of times. The genes are TRBV30 and TRBJ1-2; D unclear. The CDR3 loop spans 11 amino acids. V was pared by 0 bases and J by 6 bases, with 5 bases between. CDR1 and CDR2 from the germline V gene are GTSNPN and SVGIG (reference sequence). The CDR3: CAWSVGDGYTF. CDR3 DNA sequence: TGTGCCTGGAGTGTCGGGGATGGCTACACCTTC.

V gene TRBV4-1 combines with J gene TRBJ2-7; D uncertain. V was cut by 1 base and J by 7 bases, with 14 bases left in between. CDR3 length equals 14 residues. Germline V lookup: CDR1 MGHRA, CDR2 YSYEKL. CDR3 nucleotides: TGCGCCAGCAGCCAAGTCCCCGGGCTGGGGGAGCAGTACTTC. It yields the protein CASSQVPGLGEQYF.

This clonotype is a singleton in its sample. The gene calls are TRBV9 and TRBJ2-5; 10 positions match TRBD1. The length of the CDR3 is 14 residues. The V and J ends lost 3 bases and 5 bases, in that order; junction bases with no gene match: 4. Germline V lookup: CDR1 SGDLS, CDR2 YYNGEE. The CDR3 DNA reads as TGTGCCAGCAGCGCGACAGGGGGCTTGGAGACCCAGTACTTC. Its protein product is CASSATGGLETQYF.

The rearrangement joins TRBV7-8 to TRBJ1-1; no clear D. Germline V gene data show CDR1 as SGHVS and CDR2 as FQNEAQ. The CDR3 is 15 amino acids. V was trimmed by 5 bases and J by 0 bases, leaving 13 bases between them. Here the CDR3 reads CASSPTVPLNTEAFF. The CDR3, as DNA: TGTGCCAGCAGCCCAACAGTCCCATTGAACACTGAAGCTTTCTTT.

The V and J genes are TRBV4-1 and TRBJ2-5; 7 bases map to TRBD2. V was pared by 7 bases and J by 5 bases, with 13 bases of the junction left unmatched. Germline V lookup: CDR1 MGHRA, CDR2 YSYEKL. The CDR3 consists of 15 residues. The CDR3 nucleotides are TGCGCCAGCACACGGGGGGATTTCGCCAAGGAGACCCAGTACTTC. This encodes CASTRGDFAKETQYF.

The V and J genes are TRBV7-9 and TRBJ2-1; 9 nucleotides agree with TRBD2. CDR3 length equals 15 residues. Germline-derived CDR1 and CDR2 are SEHNR and FQNEAQ (reference sequence). V shed 3 bases and J 5 bases; nucleotides not matched to a gene: 5. CDR3 bases: TGTGCCAGCAGCTTGGTAGCGGGAGTGCACAATGAGCAGTTCTTC. It specifies CASSLVAGVHNEQFF.

This clonotype showed up just once. This rearrangement joins TRBV4-1 to TRBJ2-7; 9 bases agree with TRBD2. Looked up from germline, CDR1 is MGHRA and CDR2 is YSYEKL. This CDR3 has 15 residues. V lost 4 bases, J lost 2 bases, and 6 bases stayed unmatched. The CDR3 region has the DNA TGCGCCAGCAGCCCAAAAGCGGGGGGCCCCTACGAGCAGTACTTC. As protein: CASSPKAGGPYEQYF.

The chain recombines TRBV18 with TRBJ1-1, with D maybe TRBD1 (6 bases). V was shortened by 4 bases and J by 1 base, with 13 bases between the two germline ends. The CDR3 loop spans 15 amino acids. Looked up from germline, CDR1 is KGHSH and CDR2 is LQKENI. The CDR3 is CASSRTGSPNTEAFF. The CDR3 bases are TGTGCCAGCTCACGAACAGGGTCCCCGAACACTGAAGCTTTCTTT.

This CDR3 is CASSFASNSYNEQFF. CDR3 in DNA: TGTGCCAGTAGTTTTGCGTCGAACTCCTACAATGAGCAGTTCTTC. The rearrangement uses TRBV19 and TRBJ2-1; D gene ambiguous. The CDR3 covers 15 residues. The germline V gene has CDR1 LNHDA and CDR2 SQIVND (reference sequence). V was cut by 5 bases and J by 0 bases, with 11 bases left in between.

Only a few counts were recorded for this clonotype. The rearrangement links TRBV11-2 to TRBJ2-7; a weak D match, TRBD1 (6 bases). CDR3 length: 13 residues. The germline CDR1 and CDR2 sequences are SGHAT and FQNNGV. V lost 4 bases to trimming and J lost 4 bases, with 11 bases between them. CDR3 sequence (DNA): TGTGCCAGCAGCTGGGGGCGGGCGTACGAGCAGTACTTC. Translated: CASSWGRAYEQYF. Full variable domain (remainder filled in from reference TRBV11-2 and TRBJ2-7): EAGVAQSPRYKIIEKRQSVAFWCNPISGHATLYWYQQILGQGPKLLIQFQNNGVVDDSQLPKDRFSAERLKGVDSTLKIQPAKLEDSAVYLCASSWGRAYEQYFGPGTRLTVT.

V gene TRBV4-1 combines with J gene TRBJ1-6; the D is unclear. In germline, CDR1 is MGHRA, CDR2 YSYEKL. V lost 2 bases to trimming and J lost 7 bases, with 6 bases between them. This CDR3 region has 13 residues. CDR3 sequence: CASSQSWNSPLHF. The CDR3 DNA is TGCGCCAGCAGCCAAAGCTGGAATTCACCCCTCCACTTT.